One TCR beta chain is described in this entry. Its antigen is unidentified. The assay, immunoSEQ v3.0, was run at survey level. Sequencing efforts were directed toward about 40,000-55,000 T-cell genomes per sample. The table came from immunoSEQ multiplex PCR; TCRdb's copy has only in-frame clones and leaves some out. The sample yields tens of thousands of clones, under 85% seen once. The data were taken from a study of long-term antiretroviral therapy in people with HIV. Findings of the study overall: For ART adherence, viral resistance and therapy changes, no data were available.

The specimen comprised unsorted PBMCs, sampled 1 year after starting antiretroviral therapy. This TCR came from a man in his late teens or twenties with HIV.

The CDR3 DNA sequence: TGTGCCAGCATAGGGGATTTCACTGAAGCTTTCTTT. It yields the protein CASIGDFTEAFF. The V and J genes are TRBV5-5 and TRBJ1-1; a weak D match, TRBD1 (5 bases). V shed 6 bases and J shed 4 bases, with 10 bases lying between them. The CDR3 is 12 amino acids. CDR1 and CDR2 from the germline V gene are SGHKS and YYEKEE (reference sequence).